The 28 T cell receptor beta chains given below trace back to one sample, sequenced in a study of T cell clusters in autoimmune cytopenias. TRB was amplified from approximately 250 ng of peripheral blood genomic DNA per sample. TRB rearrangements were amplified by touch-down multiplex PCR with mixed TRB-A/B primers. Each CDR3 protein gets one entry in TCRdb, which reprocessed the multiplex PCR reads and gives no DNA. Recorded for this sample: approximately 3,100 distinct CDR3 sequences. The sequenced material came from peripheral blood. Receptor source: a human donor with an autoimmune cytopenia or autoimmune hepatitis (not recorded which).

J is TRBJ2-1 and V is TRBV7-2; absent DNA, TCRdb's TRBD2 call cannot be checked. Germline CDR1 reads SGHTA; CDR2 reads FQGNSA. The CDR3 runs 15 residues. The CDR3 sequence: CASSYWTSGGYEQFF. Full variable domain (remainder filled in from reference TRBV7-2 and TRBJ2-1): GAGVSQSPSNKVTEKGKDVELRCDPISGHTALYWYRQSLGQGLEFLIYFQGNSAPDKSGLPSDRFSAERTGGSVSTLTIQRTQQEDSAVYLCASSYWTSGGYEQFFGPGTRLTVL.

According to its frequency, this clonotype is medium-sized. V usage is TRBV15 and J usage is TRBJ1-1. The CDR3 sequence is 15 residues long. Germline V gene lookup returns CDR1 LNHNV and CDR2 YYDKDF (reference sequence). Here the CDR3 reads CATSSAFERRLEAFF.

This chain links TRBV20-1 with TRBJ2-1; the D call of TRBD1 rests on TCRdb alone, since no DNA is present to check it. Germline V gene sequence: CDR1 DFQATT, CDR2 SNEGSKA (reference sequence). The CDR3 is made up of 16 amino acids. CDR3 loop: CSARDLGQGAYNEQFF.

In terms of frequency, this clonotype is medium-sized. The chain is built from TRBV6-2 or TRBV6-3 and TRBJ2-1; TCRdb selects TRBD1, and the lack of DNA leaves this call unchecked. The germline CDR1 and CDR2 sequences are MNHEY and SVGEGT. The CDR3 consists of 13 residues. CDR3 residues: CASTSQGGSEQFF.

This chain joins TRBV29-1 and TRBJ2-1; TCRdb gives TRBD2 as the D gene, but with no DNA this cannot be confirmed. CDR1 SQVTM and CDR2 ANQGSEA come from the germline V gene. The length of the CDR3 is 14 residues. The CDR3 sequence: CSVATSGGAYEQFF.

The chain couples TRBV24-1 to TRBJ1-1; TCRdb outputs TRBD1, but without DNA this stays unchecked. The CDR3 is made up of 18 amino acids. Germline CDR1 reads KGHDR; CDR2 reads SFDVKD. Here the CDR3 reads CATSDSAGTGGSHTEAFF.

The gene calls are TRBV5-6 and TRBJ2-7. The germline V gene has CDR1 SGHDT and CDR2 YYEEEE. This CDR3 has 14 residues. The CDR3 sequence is CASSLGSMDYEQYF. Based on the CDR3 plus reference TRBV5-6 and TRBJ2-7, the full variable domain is DAGVTQSPTHLIKTRGQQVTLRCSPKSGHDTVSWYQQALGQGPQFIFQYYEEEERQRGNFPDRFSGHQFPNYSSELNVNALLLGDSALYLCASSLGSMDYEQYFGPGTRLTVT.

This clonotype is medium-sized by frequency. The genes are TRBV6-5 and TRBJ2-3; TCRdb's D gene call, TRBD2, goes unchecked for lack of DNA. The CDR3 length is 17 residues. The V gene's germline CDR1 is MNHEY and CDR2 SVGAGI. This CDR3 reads CASSYGIVEEPTDTQYF.

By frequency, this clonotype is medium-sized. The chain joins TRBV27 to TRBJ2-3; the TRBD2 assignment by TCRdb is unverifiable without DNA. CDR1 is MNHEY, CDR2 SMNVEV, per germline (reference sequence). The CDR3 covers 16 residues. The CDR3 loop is CASSWGSGGQADTQYF.

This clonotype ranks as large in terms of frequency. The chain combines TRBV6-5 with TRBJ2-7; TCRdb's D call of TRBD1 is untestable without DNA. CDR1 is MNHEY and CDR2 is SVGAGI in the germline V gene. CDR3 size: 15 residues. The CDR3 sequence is CASTADGTASYEQYF.

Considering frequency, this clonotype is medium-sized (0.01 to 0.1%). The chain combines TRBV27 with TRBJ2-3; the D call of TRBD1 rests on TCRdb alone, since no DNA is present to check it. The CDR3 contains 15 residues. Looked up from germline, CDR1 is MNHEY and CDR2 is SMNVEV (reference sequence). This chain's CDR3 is CASSLVGHFTDTQYF.

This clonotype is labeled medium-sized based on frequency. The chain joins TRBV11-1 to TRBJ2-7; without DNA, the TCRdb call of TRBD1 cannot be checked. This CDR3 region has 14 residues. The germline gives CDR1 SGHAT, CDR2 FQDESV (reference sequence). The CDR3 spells CASSFRQKPYEQYF.

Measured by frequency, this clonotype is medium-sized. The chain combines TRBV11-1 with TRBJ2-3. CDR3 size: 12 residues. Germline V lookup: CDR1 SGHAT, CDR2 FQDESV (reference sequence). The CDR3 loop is CASSRYTDTQYF.

The CDR3 sequence: CASSSRTSGSNEQFF. The rearrangement joins TRBV4-2 to TRBJ2-1; TCRdb names TRBD2, which stays unverified in the absence of DNA. The germline V gene encodes CDR1 LGHNA and CDR2 YNFKEQ. The CDR3 consists of 15 residues.

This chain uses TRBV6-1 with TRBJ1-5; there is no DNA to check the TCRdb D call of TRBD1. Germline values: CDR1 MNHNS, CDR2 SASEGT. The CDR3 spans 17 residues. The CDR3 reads CASSEALRQMSNQPQHF.

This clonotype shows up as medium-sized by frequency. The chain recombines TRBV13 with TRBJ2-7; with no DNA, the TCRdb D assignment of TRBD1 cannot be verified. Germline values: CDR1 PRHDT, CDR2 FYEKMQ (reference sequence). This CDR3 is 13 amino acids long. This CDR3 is CASKTRGFYEQYF. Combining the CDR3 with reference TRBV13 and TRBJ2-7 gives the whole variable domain AAGVIQSPRHLIKEKRETATLKCYPIPRHDTVYWYQQGPGQDPQFLISFYEKMQSDKGSIPDRFSAQQFSDYHSELNMSSLELGDSALYFCASKTRGFYEQYFGPGTRLTVT.

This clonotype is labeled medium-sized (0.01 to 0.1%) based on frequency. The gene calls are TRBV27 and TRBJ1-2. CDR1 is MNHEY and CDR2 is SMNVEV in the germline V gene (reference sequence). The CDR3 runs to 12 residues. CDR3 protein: CASKGRGDGYTF.

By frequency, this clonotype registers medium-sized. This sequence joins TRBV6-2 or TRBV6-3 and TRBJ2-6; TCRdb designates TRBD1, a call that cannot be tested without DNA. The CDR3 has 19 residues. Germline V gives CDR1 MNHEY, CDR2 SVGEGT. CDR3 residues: CASSGQTTDSLSGANVLTF.

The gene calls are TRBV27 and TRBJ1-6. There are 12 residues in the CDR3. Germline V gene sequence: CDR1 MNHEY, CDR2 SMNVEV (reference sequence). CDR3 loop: CASSSRGLALHF.

CDR3 protein: CASSWAQGSGYEQYF. The V gene is TRBV5-1, the J gene TRBJ2-7; TCRdb proposes TRBD1, but this gene call is untestable without DNA. The CDR3 consists of 15 residues. In germline, CDR1 is SGHRS, CDR2 YFSETQ.

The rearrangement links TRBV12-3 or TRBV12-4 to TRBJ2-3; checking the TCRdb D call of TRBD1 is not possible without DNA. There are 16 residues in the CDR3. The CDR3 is CASSLTRVGPTDTQYF.

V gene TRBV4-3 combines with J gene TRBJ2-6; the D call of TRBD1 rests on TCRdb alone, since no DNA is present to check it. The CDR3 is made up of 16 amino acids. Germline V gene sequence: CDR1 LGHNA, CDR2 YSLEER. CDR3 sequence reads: CASSDGQAPGANVLTF.

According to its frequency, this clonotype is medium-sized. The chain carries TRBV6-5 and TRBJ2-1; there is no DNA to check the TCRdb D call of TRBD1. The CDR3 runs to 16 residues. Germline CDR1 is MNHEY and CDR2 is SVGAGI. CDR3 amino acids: CASRLNRDRGYNEQFF.

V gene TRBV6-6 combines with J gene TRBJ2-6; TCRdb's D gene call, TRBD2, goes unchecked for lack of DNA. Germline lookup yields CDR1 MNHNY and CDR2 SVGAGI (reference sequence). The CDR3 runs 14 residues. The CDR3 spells CASMRDSGANVLTF.

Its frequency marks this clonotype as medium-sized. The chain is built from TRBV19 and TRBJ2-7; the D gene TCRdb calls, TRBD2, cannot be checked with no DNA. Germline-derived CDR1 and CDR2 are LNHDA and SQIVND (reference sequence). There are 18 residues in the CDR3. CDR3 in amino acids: CASSIRWLAGGPSYEQYF. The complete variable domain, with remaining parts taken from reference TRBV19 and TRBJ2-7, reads DGGITQSPKYLFRKEGQNVTLSCEQNLNHDAMYWYRQDPGQGLRLIYYSQIVNDFQKGDIAEGYSVSREKKESFPLTVTSAQKNPTAFYLCASSIRWLAGGPSYEQYFGPGTRLTVT.

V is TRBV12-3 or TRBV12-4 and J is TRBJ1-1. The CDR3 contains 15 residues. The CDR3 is CASSLKSLSNTEAFF.

The CDR3 protein is CASSWSTWGNETQYF. The V gene is TRBV7-9, the J gene TRBJ2-5. Germline lookup yields CDR1 SEHNR and CDR2 FQNEAQ (reference sequence). The CDR3 has 15 amino acids.

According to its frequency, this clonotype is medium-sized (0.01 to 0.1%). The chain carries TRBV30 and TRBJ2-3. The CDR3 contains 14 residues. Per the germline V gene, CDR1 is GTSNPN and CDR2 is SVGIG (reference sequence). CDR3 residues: CAWSLLQIVDTQYF. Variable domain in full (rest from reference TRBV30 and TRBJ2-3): SQTIHQWPATLVQPVGSPLSLECTVEGTSNPNLYWYRQAAGRGLQLLFYSVGIGQISSEVPQNLSASRPQDRQFILSSKKLLLSDSGFYLCAWSLLQIVDTQYFGPGTRLTVL.